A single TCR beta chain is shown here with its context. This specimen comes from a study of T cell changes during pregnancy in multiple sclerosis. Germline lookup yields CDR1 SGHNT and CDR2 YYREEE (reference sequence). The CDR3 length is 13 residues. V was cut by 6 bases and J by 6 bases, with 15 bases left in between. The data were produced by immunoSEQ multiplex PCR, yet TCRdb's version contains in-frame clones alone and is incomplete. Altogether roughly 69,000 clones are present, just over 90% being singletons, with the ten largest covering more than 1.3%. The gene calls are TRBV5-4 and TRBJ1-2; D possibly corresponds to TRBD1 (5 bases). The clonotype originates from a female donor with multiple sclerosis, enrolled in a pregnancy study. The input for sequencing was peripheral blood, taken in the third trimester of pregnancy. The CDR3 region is CASTRTGFDGYTF. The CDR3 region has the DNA TGTGCCAGCACCCGTACAGGATTCGATGGCTACACCTTC.